Listed below are T cell receptor beta chains from one sample, sequenced in a study of blood T cell repertoires in COVID-19. Measured with immunoSEQ multiplex PCR; TCRdb has only the in-frame clones, and not every one. The sample lists roughly 360,000 clones, around 84% occurring once. What was sequenced was peripheral blood. These receptors all stem from a human donor with acute or convalescent COVID-19. The donor label of this sample is uncertain. CDR3s include the opening cysteine and the closing phenylalanine or tryptophan. A D gene is named only where the DNA matches it firmly. A row's size may be missing; if present it is once, few, many or a size class.

>14|.|TRBJ2-7|.|TRBV5-4
TGTGCCAGCAGCTTCGGGACATTCTCCTACGAGCAGTACTTC
CASSFGTFSYEQYF
>14|.|TRBJ2-7|.|TRBV7-9
TGTGCCAGCAGCTTAACGTCTGACAGCTACGAGCAGTACTTC
CASSLTSDSYEQYF
>15|TRBD1|TRBJ1-2|.|TRBV3-1/TRBV3-2
TGTGCCAGCAGCCAACCCGGGGACAGGATTTATGGCTACACCTTC
CASSQPGDRIYGYTF
>15|TRBD1|TRBJ2-7|.|TRBV5-1
TGCGCCAGCAGCTTGAGGACAGGTGAGCCCTACGAGCAGTACTTC
CASSLRTGEPYEQYF
>17|.|TRBJ1-1|.|TRBV4-2
TGTGCCAGCAGCCAAGTATGGGCAGCCCGGGGAGGTGCTGAAGCTTTCTTT
CASSQVWAARGGAEAFF
>13|.|TRBJ2-7|.|TRBV30
TGTGCCTGGAGTGTACTTCGTAGGGGCGAGCAGTACTTC
CAWSVLRRGEQYF
>14|.|TRBJ2-5|.|TRBV5-6
TGTGCCAGCAGCGTCGGGACTTCGCAAGAGACCCAGTACTTC
CASSVGTSQETQYF
>14|.|TRBJ2-3|.|TRBV4-1
TGCGCCAGCAGCACCCGATCGGGGAAGGATACGCAGTATTTT
CASSTRSGKDTQYF
>15|TRBD1|TRBJ2-1|.|TRBV3-1/TRBV3-2
TGTGCCAGCAGCCAGTCACAGGGGGGTCTCAATGAGCAGTTCTTC
CASSQSQGGLNEQFF
>12|.|TRBJ1-3|.|TRBV15
TGTGCCACCAGCGTCAGTGGAAACACCATATATTTT
CATSVSGNTIYF
>13|TRBD1|TRBJ2-5|.|TRBV3-1/TRBV3-2
TGTGCCAGCAGCAGGGGGCGCTGGGAGACCCAGTACTTC
CASSRGRWETQYF
>14|TRBD1|TRBJ1-2|.|TRBV5-1
TGCGCCAGCACTTCCGGGACAGGGGACTATGGCTACACCTTC
CASTSGTGDYGYTF
>15|.|TRBJ2-7|.|TRBV12-2
TGTGCAAGTCGCTCCCCCCTCCCCCGCTCCTACGAGCAGTACTTC
CASRSPLPRSYEQYF
>13|.|TRBJ1-1|.|TRBV5-1
TGCGCCAGCAGCTTGGGGGCTAACACTGAAGCTTTCTTT
CASSLGANTEAFF
>13|.|TRBJ2-4|.|TRBV30
.
CAAILRAKNIQYF
>16|.|TRBJ2-3|.|TRBV5-8
TGTGCCAGCAGCTTGCGGCAGGGCTTAAGCTCAGATACGCAGTATTTT
CASSLRQGLSSDTQYF
>19|TRBD2|TRBJ2-3|.|TRBV7-2
TGTGCCAGCAGCCTACTATTCATTGGCGGGGGTTGGGGCACAGATACGCAGTATTTT
CASSLLFIGGGWGTDTQYF
>14|TRBD1|TRBJ2-3|.|TRBV28
TGTGCCAGCAGCCATCTTGACAGGGGAAATACGCAGTATTTT
CASSHLDRGNTQYF
>13|.|TRBJ2-5|few|TRBV28
TGTGCCAGCACTTTGGGAGAACAAGAGACCCAGTACTTC
CASTLGEQETQYF
>12|TRBD1|TRBJ1-2|.|TRBV27
TGTGCCAGCAGTAACCGGGACAGGGGCTACACCTTC
CASSNRDRGYTF
>15|.|TRBJ1-6|.|TRBV5-6
TGTGCCAGCAGCTTGTATCAGGGAAGTTATTCACCCCTCCACTTT
CASSLYQGSYSPLHF
>13|TRBD2|TRBJ2-1|.|TRBV10-2
TGCGCCAGCAGGGCTAGCGGGACCCGAGAGCAGTTCTTC
CASRASGTREQFF
>13|.|TRBJ1-1|.|TRBV11-3
TGTGCCAGCAGCTTAAGTGCGGGCACTGAAGCTTTCTTT
CASSLSAGTEAFF
>14|TRBD1|TRBJ2-1|.|TRBV6-5
TGTGCCAGCAGAACGAGGGGGCCCTACAATGAGCAGTTCTTC
CASRTRGPYNEQFF
>15|.|TRBJ1-5|.|TRBV10-3
TGTGCCATCAGTGAATCCCTGGGCAGCAATCAGCCCCAGCATTTT
CAISESLGSNQPQHF
>18|.|TRBJ1-4|.|TRBV5-4
TGTGCCAGCAGCCCCCTTCAGCGAGGGGCGGAGGGAGAGGAAAAACTGTTTTTT
CASSPLQRGAEGEEKLFF
>15|TRBD1|TRBJ1-6|.|TRBV2
TGTGCCAGCTTCTCACAGGGGTCCTATAATTCACCCCTCCACTTT
CASFSQGSYNSPLHF
>16|TRBD2|TRBJ2-3|.|TRBV6-5
TGTGCCAGCAGTTATGTAGGTAGCGGGAGGGCAAATACGCAGTATTTT
CASSYVGSGRANTQYF
>15|.|TRBJ1-5|.|TRBV10-3
TGTGCCATCAGTGACACAGGACGGGGGAATCAGCCCCAGCATTTT
CAISDTGRGNQPQHF
>15|.|TRBJ1-1|.|TRBV2
TGTGCCAGCACTCGCACGCTTGGCGGCCACACTGAAGCTTTCTTT
CASTRTLGGHTEAFF
>13|.|TRBJ1-1|.|TRBV5-6
TGTGCCAGCAGCTTCCTCCAGGCCAAGGTAGCTTTCTTT
CASSFLQAKVAFF
>13|.|TRBJ2-5|.|TRBV6-5
TGTGCCACCCGACGGGGGGCTTGGGAGACCCAGTACTTC
CATRRGAWETQYF
>12|TRBD1|TRBJ2-1|.|TRBV18
TGTGCCAGCTCTCCGACAGGGGACGAGCAGTTCTTC
CASSPTGDEQFF
>10|.|TRBJ1-4|.|TRBV28
TGTGCCAGCAGTCCGGGGAAACTGTTTTTT
CASSPGKLFF
>16|TRBD1|TRBJ1-6|once|TRBV27
TGTGCCAGCAGTTCTTTACAGGGGGGTCTTAATTCACCCCTCCACTTT
CASSSLQGGLNSPLHF
>12|.|TRBJ1-6|.|TRBV6-5
TGTGCCAGCAGTTACCGGGGGGGACCCCTCCACTTT
CASSYRGGPLHF
>18|TRBD1|TRBJ1-4|.|TRBV28
TGTGCCAGCAGGGAGTACATAGGGGGCGACGCAACTAATGAAAAACTGTTTTTT
CASREYIGGDATNEKLFF
>14|.|TRBJ1-2|.|TRBV5-1
TGCGCCAGCAGCAAAGACACAGGGTCCTATGGCTACACCTTC
CASSKDTGSYGYTF
>16|.|TRBJ1-1|.|TRBV27
TGTGCCAGCACAACGGGGCGGGGGTACATGAACACTGAAGCTTTCTTT
CASTTGRGYMNTEAFF
>15|.|TRBJ1-5|.|TRBV28
TGTGCCAGCAAACCTAGGGGCCCGTCGAACCAGCCCCAGCATTTT
CASKPRGPSNQPQHF
>19|.|TRBJ2-3|.|TRBV4-1
TGCGCCAGCAGCCAAGAATGGGGACACACTAAACCCAGCACAGATACGCAGTATTTT
CASSQEWGHTKPSTDTQYF
>15|TRBD2|TRBJ2-3|.|TRBV6-4
TGTGCCAGCAGTGACTCGGGCGGGGGTGCAGATACGCAGTATTTT
CASSDSGGGADTQYF
>14|TRBD1|TRBJ2-7|.|TRBV7-9
TGTGCCAGCAGCTTAGGGGGACAGCTTTACGAGCAGTACTTC
CASSLGGQLYEQYF
>15|.|TRBJ1-2|.|TRBV3-1/TRBV3-2
TGTGCCAGCGGAAAAATCGGGTCTCACCTTTACGGCTACACCTTC
CASGKIGSHLYGYTF
>14|.|TRBJ2-5|.|TRBV5-1
TGCGCCAGCAGCTTGGGCCTATTCCGGGAGACCCAGTACTTC
CASSLGLFRETQYF
>15|TRBD1|TRBJ1-2|.|TRBV6-5
TGTGCCAGCAGAGTCACAACAGGGGAACTTACTGGCTACACCTTC
CASRVTTGELTGYTF
>16|.|TRBJ2-3|.|TRBV19
TGTGCCAGTAGACTTAGTAACGGGGGGCTTACAGATACGCAGTATTTT
CASRLSNGGLTDTQYF
>11|.|TRBJ2-1|.|TRBV30
TGTGCCTGGAGTGTAAACAACGAGCAGTTCTTC
CAWSVNNEQFF
>13|.|TRBJ2-5|.|TRBV6-1
TGTGCCAGCAGTGAGGGTTCCAGGGAGACCCAGTACTTC
CASSEGSRETQYF
>15|.|TRBJ1-1|.|TRBV5-4
TGTGCCAGCAGCGACCCCCCTTCAGGGAACACTGAAGCTTTCTTT
CASSDPPSGNTEAFF
>14|TRBD1|TRBJ1-2|.|TRBV5-1
TGCGCCAGCAGCCTGGGACAGGGGATAGGGGGCTACACCTTC
CASSLGQGIGGYTF
>16|TRBD1|TRBJ2-1|.|TRBV11-2
TGTGCCAGCAGCTTAGCCCCGACAGGGGGTCGGAATGAGCAGTTCTTC
CASSLAPTGGRNEQFF
>13|.|TRBJ2-7|few|TRBV19
TGTGCCAGTAGTTTGGACCGGAGGGACGAGCAGTACTTC
CASSLDRRDEQYF
>13|.|TRBJ1-1|.|TRBV28
TGTGCCAGCAGCCGCAGTTTGAACACTGAAGCTTTCTTT
CASSRSLNTEAFF
>15|.|TRBJ2-1|.|TRBV19
TGTGCCAGTAGCAGGGGGGCTAGCGTTTACAATGAGCAGTTCTTC
CASSRGASVYNEQFF